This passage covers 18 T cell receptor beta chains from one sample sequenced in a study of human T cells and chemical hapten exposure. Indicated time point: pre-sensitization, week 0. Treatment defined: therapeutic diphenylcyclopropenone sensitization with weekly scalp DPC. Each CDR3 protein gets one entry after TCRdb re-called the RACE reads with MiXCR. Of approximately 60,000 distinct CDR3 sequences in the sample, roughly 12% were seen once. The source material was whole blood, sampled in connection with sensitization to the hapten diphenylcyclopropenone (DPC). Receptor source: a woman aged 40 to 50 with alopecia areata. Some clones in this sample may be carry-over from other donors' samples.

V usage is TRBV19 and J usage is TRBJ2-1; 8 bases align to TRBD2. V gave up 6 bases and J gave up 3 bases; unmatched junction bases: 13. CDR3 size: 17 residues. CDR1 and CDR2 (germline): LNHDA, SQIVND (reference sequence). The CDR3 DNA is TGTGCCAGTAGCCCTTTAAATAGCGGGGCCAACTACAATGAGCAGTTCTTC. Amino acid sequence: CASSPLNSGANYNEQFF.

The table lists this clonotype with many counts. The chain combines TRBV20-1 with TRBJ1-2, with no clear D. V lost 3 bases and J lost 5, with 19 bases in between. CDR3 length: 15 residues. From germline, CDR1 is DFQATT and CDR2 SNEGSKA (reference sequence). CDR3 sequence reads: CSARGSGPNQYGYTF. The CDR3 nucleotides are TGCAGTGCTAGGGGTAGCGGACCCAACCAATATGGCTACACCTTC.

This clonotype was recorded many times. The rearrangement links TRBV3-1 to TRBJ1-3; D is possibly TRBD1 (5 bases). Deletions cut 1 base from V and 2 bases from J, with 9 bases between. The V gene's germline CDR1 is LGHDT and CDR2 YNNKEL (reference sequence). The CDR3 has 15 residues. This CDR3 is CASSQVGGAGNTIYF. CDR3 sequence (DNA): TGTGCCAGCAGCCAAGTGGGGGGGGCTGGAAACACCATATATTTT.

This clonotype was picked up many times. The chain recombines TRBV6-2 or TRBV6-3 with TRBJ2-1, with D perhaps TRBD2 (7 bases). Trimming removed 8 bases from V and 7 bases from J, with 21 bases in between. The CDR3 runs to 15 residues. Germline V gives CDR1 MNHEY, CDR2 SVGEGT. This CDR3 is CASRRGGGNANEQFF. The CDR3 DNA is TGTGCCAGCCGCAGGGGCGGGGGTAACGCAAATGAGCAGTTCTTC.

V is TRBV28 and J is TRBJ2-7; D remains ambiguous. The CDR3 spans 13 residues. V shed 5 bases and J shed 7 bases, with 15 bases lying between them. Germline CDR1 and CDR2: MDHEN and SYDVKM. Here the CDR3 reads CASSGAIFREQYF. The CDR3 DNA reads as TGTGCCAGCAGTGGAGCCATCTTTCGGGAGCAGTACTTC.

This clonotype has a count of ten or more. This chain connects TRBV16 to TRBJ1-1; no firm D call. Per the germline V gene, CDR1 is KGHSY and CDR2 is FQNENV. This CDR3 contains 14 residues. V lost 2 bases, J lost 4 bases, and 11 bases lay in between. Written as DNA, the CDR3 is TGTGCCAGCAGCCAAAGGGCCATCGGCACTGAAGCTTTCTTT. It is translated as CASSQRAIGTEAFF.

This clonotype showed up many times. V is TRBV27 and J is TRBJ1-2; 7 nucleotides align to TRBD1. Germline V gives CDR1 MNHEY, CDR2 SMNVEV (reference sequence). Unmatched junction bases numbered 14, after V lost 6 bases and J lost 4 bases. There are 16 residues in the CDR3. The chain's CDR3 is CASSPTSRRGGYGYTF. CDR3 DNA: TGTGCCAGCAGCCCCACTTCGCGCAGGGGGGGCTATGGCTACACCTTC.

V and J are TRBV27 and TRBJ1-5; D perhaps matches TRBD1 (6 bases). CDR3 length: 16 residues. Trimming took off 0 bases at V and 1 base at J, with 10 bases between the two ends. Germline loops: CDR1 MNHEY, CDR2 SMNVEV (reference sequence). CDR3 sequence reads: CASSLSGGQSNQPQHF. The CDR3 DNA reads TGTGCCAGCAGTTTATCCGGGGGGCAAAGCAATCAGCCCCAGCATTTT.

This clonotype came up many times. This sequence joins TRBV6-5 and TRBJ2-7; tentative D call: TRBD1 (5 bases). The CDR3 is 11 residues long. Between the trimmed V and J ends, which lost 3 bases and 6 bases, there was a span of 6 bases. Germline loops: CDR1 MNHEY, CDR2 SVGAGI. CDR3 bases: TGTGCCAGCAGTTATCAGGGCGAGCAGTACTTC. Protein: CASSYQGEQYF.

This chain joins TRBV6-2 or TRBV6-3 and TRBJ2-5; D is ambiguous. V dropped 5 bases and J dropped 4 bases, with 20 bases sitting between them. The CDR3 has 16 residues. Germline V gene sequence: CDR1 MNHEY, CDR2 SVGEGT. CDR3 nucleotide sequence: TGTGCCAGCAGTCACCCGACCGGACCCAAACGAGAGACCCAGTACTTC. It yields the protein CASSHPTGPKRETQYF.

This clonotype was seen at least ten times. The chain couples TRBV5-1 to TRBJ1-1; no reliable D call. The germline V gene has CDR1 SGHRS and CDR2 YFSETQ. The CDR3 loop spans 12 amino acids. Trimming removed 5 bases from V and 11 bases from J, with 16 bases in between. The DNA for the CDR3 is TGCGCCAGCAGTAATAGGACTGGCGTGGCTTTCTTT. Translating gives CASSNRTGVAFF.

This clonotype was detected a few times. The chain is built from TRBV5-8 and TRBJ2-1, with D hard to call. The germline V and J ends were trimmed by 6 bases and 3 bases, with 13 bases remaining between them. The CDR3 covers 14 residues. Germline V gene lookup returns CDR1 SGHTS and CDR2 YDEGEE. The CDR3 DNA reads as TGTGCCAGCACACCGACCTTGAACTACAATGAGCAGTTCTTC. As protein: CASTPTLNYNEQFF.

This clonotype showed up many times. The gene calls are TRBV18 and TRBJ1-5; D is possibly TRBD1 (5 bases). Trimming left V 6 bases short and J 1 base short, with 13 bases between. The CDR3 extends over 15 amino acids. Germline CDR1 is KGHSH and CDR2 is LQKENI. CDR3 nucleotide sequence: TGTGCCAGCTCCATCAGCGGGGACAGCAATCAGCCCCAGCATTTT. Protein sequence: CASSISGDSNQPQHF.

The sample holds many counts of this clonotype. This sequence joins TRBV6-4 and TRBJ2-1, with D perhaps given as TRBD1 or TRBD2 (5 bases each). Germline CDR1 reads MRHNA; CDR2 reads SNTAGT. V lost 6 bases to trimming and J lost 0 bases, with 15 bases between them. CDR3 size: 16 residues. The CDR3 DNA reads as TGTGCCAGCAGCGTCGAAGGGACGGGCTCCTACAATGAGCAGTTCTTC. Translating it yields CASSVEGTGSYNEQFF.

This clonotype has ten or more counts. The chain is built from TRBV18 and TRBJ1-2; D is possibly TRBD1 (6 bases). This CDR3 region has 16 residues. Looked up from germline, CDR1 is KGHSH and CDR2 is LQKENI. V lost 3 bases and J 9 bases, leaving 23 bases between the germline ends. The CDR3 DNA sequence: TGTGCCAGCTCACCCCTACCAGCCGACAGGAGGCTCAGCTACACCTTC. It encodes CASSPLPADRRLSYTF.

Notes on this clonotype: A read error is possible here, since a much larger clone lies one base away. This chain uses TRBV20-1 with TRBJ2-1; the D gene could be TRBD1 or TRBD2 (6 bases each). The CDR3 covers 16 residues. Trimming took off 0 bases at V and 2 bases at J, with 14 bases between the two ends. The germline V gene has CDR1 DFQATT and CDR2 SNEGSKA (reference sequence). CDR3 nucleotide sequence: TGCAGTGCTAGAGATCGGGTGGGGGGCCCCTACAATGAGCAGTTCTTC. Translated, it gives CSARDRVGGPYNEQFF.

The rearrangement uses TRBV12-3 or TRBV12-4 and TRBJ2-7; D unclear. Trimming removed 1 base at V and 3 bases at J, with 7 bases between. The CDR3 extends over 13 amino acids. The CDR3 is CASSLDEYYEQYF. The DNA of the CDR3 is TGTGCCAGCAGTTTAGACGAATACTACGAGCAGTACTTC.

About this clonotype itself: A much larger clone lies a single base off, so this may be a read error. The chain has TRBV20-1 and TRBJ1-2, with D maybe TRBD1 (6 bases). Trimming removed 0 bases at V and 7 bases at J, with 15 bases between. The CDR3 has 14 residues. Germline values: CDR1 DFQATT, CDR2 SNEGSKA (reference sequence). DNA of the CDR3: TGCAGTGCTAGAGAACACCCTGGGGGCTTTGGCTACACCTTC. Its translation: CSAREHPGGFGYTF.